One sample yielded the 8 T cell receptor beta chains listed below, sequenced in a study of CD8 T cells in ankylosing spondylitis. TCRdb passed the 5' RACE reads through MiXCR, listing each CDR3 protein once. This repertoire shows under 250,000 distinct CDR3 sequences, less than 9.5% found once; its top ten account for around 4.9%. Material: blood, either unsorted or a sorted T cell fraction (not recorded which). These receptors were collected from a female donor with ankylosing spondylitis or in good health (not recorded which).

This clonotype has at least ten counts. V usage is TRBV5-1 and J usage is TRBJ2-1; D is unclear. This CDR3 has 18 amino acids. Germline CDR1 SGHRS, CDR2 YFSETQ. V lost 4 bases and J 1 base, leaving 21 bases between the germline ends. For the CDR3, the DNA is TGCGCCAGCAGCCTCCGCCCCGTAGGATCTGGGTCCTACAATGAGCAGTTCTTC. The encoded protein is CASSLRPVGSGSYNEQFF.

The chain is built from TRBV23-1 and TRBJ1-2; D ambiguous. TRBV23-1 is reported as an ORF; its role is uncertain. This CDR3 is 12 amino acids long. Trimming shortened V by 8 bases and J by 6 bases, and 13 bases separated the two germline ends. CDR3 coding DNA: TGCGCCAGCGGGCAGCTTGGCCATGGCTACACCTTC. Protein: CASGQLGHGYTF.

In its sample, this clonotype was seen many times. The rearrangement joins TRBV28 to TRBJ2-7; TRBD2 agrees at 12 bases. The CDR3 is made up of 15 amino acids. V shed 6 bases, J shed 2 bases, and the junction held 5 bases outside the gene matches. Per the germline V gene, CDR1 is MDHEN and CDR2 is SYDVKM. The CDR3 sequence is CASRLLAGGTYEQYF. As DNA, the CDR3 is TGTGCCAGCAGGCTTCTAGCGGGAGGGACCTACGAGCAGTACTTC.

This clonotype was observed many times. This CDR3 is CASSLYGVGMRHTEAFF. CDR3 sequence (DNA): TGTGCCAGCAGCTTGTATGGGGTAGGGATGAGACACACTGAAGCTTTCTTT. The chain employs TRBV5-5 and TRBJ1-1; D not resolved. The CDR3 length is 17 residues. V was pared by 1 base and J by 3 bases, with 19 bases between. The V gene's germline CDR1 is SGHKS and CDR2 YYEKEE (reference sequence).

In this sample, this clonotype turned up many times. The chain uses TRBV10-3 and TRBJ1-6, with D uncertain. V lost 3 bases and J 4 bases, leaving 13 bases between the germline ends. Germline CDR1 ENHRY, CDR2 SYGVKD. The CDR3 sequence is 16 residues long. CDR3 coding DNA: TGTGCCATCAGTGACCGAGCCGACCTTTATAATTCACCCCTCCACTTT. Its protein product is CAISDRADLYNSPLHF.

In DNA, the CDR3 is TGTGCCAGCAGTTCCGCCGGGACATGGGGTGGCTACACCTTC. Translating it yields CASSSAGTWGGYTF. The rearrangement uses TRBV6-2 or TRBV6-3 and TRBJ1-2; D may be TRBD1 (6 bases). Trimming took 4 bases from V and 7 from J, leaving 16 bases between them. The germline V gene has CDR1 MNHEY and CDR2 SVGEGT. This CDR3 has 14 residues.

Only a few counts were recorded for this clonotype. The V gene is TRBV3-1, the J gene TRBJ2-2, with 11 positions matching TRBD2. This CDR3 region has 17 residues. Germline CDR1 LGHDT, CDR2 YNNKEL (reference sequence). After removal of 3 bases from V and 0 bases from J, the junction contained 3 bases not matched to a gene. The CDR3 reads CASSQGTSGANTGELFF. Here the CDR3 DNA reads TGTGCCAGCAGCCAGGGGACTAGCGGAGCGAACACCGGGGAGCTGTTTTTT.

The chain uses TRBV7-8 and TRBJ2-3; D unresolved. This CDR3 contains 14 residues. The germline CDR1 and CDR2 sequences are SGHVS and FQNEAQ. V was shortened by 2 bases and J by 2 bases, with 8 bases between the two germline ends. The CDR3 reads CASSLRGSTDTQYF. The DNA of the CDR3 is TGTGCCAGCAGCTTACGCGGTTCCACAGATACGCAGTATTTT.